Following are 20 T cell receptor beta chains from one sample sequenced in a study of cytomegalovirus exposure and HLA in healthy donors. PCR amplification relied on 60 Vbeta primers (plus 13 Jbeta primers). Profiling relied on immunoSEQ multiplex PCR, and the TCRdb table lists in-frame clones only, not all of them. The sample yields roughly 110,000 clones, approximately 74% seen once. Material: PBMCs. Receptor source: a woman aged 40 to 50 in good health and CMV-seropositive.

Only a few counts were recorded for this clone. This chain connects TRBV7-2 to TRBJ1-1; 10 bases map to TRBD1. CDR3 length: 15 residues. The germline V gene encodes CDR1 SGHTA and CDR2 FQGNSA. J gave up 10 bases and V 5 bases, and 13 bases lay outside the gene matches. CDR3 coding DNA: TGTGCCAGCAGCCTCCACGGGACAGGGGAATCGATAGCTTTCTTT. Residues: CASSLHGTGESIAFF.

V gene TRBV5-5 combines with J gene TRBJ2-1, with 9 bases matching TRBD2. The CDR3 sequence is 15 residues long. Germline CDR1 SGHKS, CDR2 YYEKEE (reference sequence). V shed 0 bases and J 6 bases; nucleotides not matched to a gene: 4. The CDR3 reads CASSLGAGGFNEQFF. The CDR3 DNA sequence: TGTGCCAGCAGCTTGGGAGCGGGGGGTTTCAATGAGCAGTTCTTC.

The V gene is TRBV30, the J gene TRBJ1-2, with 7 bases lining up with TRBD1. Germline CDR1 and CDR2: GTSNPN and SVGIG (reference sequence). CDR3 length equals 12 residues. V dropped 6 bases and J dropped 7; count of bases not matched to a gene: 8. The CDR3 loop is CACTPGQPGYTF. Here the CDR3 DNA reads TGTGCCTGCACCCCGGGACAGCCTGGCTACACCTTC.

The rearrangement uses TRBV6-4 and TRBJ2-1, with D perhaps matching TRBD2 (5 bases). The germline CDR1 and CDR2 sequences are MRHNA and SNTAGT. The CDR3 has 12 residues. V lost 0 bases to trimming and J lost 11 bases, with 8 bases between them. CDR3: CASSDSSSKQFF. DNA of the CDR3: TGTGCCAGCAGTGACTCGTCTAGCAAGCAGTTCTTC.

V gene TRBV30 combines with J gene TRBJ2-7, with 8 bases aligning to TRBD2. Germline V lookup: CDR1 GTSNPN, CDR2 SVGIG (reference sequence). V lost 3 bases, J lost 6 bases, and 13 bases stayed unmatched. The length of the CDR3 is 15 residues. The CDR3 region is CAWSGPGLGWSEQYF. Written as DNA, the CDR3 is TGTGCCTGGAGCGGGCCGGGACTAGGGTGGAGCGAGCAGTACTTC.

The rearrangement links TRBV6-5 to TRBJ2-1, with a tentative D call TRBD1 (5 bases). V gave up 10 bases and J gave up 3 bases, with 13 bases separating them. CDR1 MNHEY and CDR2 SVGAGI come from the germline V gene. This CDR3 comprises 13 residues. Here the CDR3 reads CATRGRGYNEQFF. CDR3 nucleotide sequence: TGTGCCACCAGAGGAAGGGGCTACAATGAGCAGTTCTTC.

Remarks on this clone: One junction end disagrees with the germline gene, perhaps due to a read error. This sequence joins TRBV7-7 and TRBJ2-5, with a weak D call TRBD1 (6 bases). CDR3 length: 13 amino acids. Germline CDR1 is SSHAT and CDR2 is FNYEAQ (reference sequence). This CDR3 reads CASSPGQQETQYF. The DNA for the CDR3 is TGTGCTAGCAGCCCTGGACAGCAAGAGACCCAGTACTTC.

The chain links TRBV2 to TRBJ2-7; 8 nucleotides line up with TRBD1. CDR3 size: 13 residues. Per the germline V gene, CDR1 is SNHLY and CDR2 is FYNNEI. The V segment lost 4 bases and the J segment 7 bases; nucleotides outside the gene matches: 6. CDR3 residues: CASSGTQGGEQYF. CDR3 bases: TGTGCCAGCAGTGGAACACAGGGGGGAGAGCAGTACTTC.

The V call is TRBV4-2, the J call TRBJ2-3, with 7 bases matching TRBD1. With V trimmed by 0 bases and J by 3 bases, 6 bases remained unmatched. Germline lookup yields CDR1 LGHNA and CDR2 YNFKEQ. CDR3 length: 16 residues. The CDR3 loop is CASSQDRQGGTDTQYF. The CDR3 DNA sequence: TGTGCCAGCAGCCAAGATCGACAGGGTGGGACAGATACGCAGTATTTT.

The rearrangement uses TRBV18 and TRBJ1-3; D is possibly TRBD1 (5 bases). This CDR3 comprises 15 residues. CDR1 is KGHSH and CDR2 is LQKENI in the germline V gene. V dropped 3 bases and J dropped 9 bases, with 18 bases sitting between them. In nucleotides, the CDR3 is TGTGCCAGCTCACCCGGGGGGACGGCCCGAACCACCATATATTTT. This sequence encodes CASSPGGTARTTIYF. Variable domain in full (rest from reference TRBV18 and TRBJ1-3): NAGVMQNPRHLVRRRGQEARLRCSPMKGHSHVYWYRQLPEEGLKFMVYLQKENIIDESGMPKERFSAEFPKEGPSILRIQQVVRGDSAAYFCASSPGGTARTTIYFGEGSWLTVV.

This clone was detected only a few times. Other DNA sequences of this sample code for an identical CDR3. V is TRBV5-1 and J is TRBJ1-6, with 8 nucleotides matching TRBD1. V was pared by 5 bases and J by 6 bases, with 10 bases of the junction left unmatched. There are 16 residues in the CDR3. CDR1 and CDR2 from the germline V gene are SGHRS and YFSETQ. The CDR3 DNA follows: TGCGCCAGCAGGAGCCCCGAGACAGGGGTTAATTCACCCCTCCACTTT. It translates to CASRSPETGVNSPLHF.

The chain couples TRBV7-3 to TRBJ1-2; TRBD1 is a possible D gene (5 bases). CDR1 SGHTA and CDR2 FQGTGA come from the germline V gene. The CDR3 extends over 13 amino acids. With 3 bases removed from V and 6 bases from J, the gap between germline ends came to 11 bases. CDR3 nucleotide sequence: TGTGCCAGCAGCTTGGGGCAGCAGGATGGCTACACCTTC. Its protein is CASSLGQQDGYTF.

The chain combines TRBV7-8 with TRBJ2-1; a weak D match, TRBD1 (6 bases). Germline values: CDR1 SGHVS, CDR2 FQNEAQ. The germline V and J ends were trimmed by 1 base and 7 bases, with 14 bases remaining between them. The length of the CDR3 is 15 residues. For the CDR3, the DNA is TGTGCCAGCAGCTTAGTGGGGGCAGGGGTTAATGAGCAGTTCTTC. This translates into CASSLVGAGVNEQFF.

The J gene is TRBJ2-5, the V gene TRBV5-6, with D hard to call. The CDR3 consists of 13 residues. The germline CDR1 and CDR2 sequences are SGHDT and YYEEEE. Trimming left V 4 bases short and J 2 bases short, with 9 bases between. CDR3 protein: CASSGSRQETQYF. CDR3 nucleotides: TGTGCCAGCAGCGGGTCCAGGCAAGAGACCCAGTACTTC.

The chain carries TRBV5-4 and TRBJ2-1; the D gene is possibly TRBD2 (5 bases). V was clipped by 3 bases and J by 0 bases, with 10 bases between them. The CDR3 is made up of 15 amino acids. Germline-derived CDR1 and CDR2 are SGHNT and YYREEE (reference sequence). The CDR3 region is CASSSGLVSYNEQFF. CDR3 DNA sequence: TGTGCCAGCAGCTCCGGACTCGTCTCCTACAATGAGCAGTTCTTC.

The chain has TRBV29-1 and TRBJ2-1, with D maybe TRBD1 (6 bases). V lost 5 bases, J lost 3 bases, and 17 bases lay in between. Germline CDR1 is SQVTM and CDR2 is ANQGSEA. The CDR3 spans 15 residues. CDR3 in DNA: TGCAGCGTTCCTTACGGGACACTCGTCTACAATGAGCAGTTCTTC. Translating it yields CSVPYGTLVYNEQFF.

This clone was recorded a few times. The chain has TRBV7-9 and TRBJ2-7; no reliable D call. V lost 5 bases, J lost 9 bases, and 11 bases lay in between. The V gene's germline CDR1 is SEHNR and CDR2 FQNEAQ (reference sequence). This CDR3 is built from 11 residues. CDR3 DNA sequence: TGTGCCAGCAGCCCATTGGTCGGGCAGTACTTC. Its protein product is CASSPLVGQYF. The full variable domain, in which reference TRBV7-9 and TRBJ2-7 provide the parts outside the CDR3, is DTGVSQNPRHKITKRGQNVTFRCDPISEHNRLYWYRQTLGQGPEFLTYFQNEAQLEKSRLLSDRFSAERPKGSFSTLEIQRTEQGDSAMYLCASSPLVGQYFGPGTRLTVT.

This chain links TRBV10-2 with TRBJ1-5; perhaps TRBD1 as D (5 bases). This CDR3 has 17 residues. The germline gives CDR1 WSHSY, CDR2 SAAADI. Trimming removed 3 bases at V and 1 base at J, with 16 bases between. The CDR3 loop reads CASSDPAKGRSNQPQHF. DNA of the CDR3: TGCGCCAGCAGTGACCCAGCGAAGGGGCGCAGCAATCAGCCCCAGCATTTT.

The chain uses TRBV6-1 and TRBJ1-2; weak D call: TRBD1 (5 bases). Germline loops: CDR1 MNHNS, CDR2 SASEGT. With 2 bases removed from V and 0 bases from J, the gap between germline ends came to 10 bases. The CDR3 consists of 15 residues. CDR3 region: CASSERGDSNYGYTF. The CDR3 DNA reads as TGTGCCAGCAGTGAACGCGGGGACTCTAACTATGGCTACACCTTC.

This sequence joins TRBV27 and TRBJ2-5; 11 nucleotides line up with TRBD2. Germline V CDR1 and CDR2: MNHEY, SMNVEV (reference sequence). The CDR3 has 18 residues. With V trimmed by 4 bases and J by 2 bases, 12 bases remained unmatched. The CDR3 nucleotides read TGTGCCAGCAGTTGGGCCCCAAGACTAGCGGGGCTACAAGAGACCCAGTACTTC. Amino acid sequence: CASSWAPRLAGLQETQYF.